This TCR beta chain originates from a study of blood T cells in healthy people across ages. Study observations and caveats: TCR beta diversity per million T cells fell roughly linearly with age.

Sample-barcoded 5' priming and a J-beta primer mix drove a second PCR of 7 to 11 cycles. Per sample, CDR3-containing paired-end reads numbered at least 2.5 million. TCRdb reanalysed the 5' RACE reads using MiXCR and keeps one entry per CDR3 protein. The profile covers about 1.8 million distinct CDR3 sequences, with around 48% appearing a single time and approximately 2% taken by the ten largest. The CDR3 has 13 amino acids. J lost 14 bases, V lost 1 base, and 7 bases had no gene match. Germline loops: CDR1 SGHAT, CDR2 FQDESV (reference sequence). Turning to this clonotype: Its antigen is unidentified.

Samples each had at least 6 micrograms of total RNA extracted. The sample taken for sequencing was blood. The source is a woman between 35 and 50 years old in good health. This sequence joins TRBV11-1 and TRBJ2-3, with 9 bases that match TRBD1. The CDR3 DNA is TGTGCCAGCAGCTTAGACGGACAGGGGTGGTCGTATTTT. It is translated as CASSLDGQGWSYF.